This T cell receptor beta chain appears in the sequencing data of a study of lung T cells in sarcoidosis with Löfgren's syndrome. Many counts were recorded for this clonotype. TCRdb called the reads again in MiXCR, with one record for every CDR3 protein. Of 60,000 or so distinct CDR3 sequences listed, over 20% were seen once; the top ten hold about 2%. From germline, CDR1 is MNHNS and CDR2 SASEGT. The V end was cut by 5 bases, the J end by 2 bases, with 16 bases between. This CDR3 has 16 amino acids. J is TRBJ1-3 and V is TRBV6-1; D possibly corresponds to TRBD1 (6 bases). Sample: CD4+ T cells from PBMCs. This clonotype was obtained from a human donor with sarcoidosis (Löfgren's syndrome or another form), or a control subject (not recorded which). Here the CDR3 reads CASSLAPGQAGNTIYF. Written as DNA, the CDR3 is TGTGCCAGCAGTTTAGCCCCGGGACAAGCTGGAAACACCATATATTTT.